The clone carrying this T cell receptor (beta chain) was observed a single time. The junction does not match germline at one end; this may be a read error. This entry belongs to a study of blood T cell repertoires in COVID-19. For the study at large: T cells, B-cell-depleted T cells, or PBMCs supplied cDNA or gDNA.

In the original analysis: By means of reference gene primer amplification, nucleated cell counts were estimated. Profiling relied on immunoSEQ multiplex PCR, and the TCRdb table lists in-frame clones only, not all of them. V and J calls and clone size come straight from that table; D and trimming were deduced from the DNA. Counted here are over 15,000 clones, 77% occurring once; the ten biggest clones make up roughly 15%. The CDR3 loop spans 13 amino acids. Germline CDR1 and CDR2: SGHRS and YFSETQ. The TCR comes from a man between 65 and 85 years old with COVID-19, enrolled during active disease. The gene calls are TRBV5-1 and TRBJ2-7, with D possibly being TRBD1 (6 bases). The source material was peripheral blood. CDR3 nucleotides: TGCGCCAGCAGCTTGGATCGTTTTACGGGACAATCCTTC. Translation gives CASSLDRFTGQSF.